Shown below are 27 T cell receptor beta chains from a single sample sequenced in a study of blood T cell repertoires in COVID-19. Assay used: immunoSEQ multiplex PCR; TCRdb lists only in-frame clones, some missing. The sample includes over 85,000 clones, 70% to 90% of them seen just once. The material sequenced was peripheral blood. These receptors were obtained from a woman older than 75 with active COVID-19.

The chain has TRBV11-2 and TRBJ2-5; a possible D gene is TRBD1 (6 bases). CDR1 and CDR2 (germline): SGHAT, FQNNGV. This CDR3 has 13 residues. V shed 6 bases and J shed 1 base, with 9 bases lying between them. CDR3 protein: CASRRTAQETQYF. The CDR3 bases are TGTGCCAGCAGACGGACAGCCCAAGAGACCCAGTACTTC. Full variable domain (remainder filled in from reference TRBV11-2 and TRBJ2-5): EAGVAQSPRYKIIEKRQSVAFWCNPISGHATLYWYQQILGQGPKLLIQFQNNGVVDDSQLPKDRFSAERLKGVDSTLKIQPAKLEDSAVYLCASRRTAQETQYFGPGTRLLVL.

The chain joins TRBV25-1 to TRBJ2-1, with 11 positions matching TRBD2. Trimming at V came to 3 bases and at J to 4 bases, leaving 8 bases not matched to a gene. Germline CDR1 reads MGHDK; CDR2 reads SYGVNS. The CDR3 consists of 17 residues. The CDR3 here is CASSDVRLAGIYNEQFF. CDR3 in DNA: TGTGCCAGCAGTGATGTCCGACTAGCGGGGATATACAATGAGCAGTTCTTC. Full variable domain (rest looked up from reference TRBV25-1 and TRBJ2-1): EADIYQTPRYLVIGTGKKITLECSQTMGHDKMYWYQQDPGMELHLIHYSYGVNSTEKGDLSSESTVSRIRTEHFPLTLESARPSHTSQYLCASSDVRLAGIYNEQFFGPGTRLTVL.

This chain links TRBV7-2 with TRBJ1-4; D gene ambiguous. Trimming removed 5 bases from V and 8 bases from J, with 12 bases in between. The germline CDR1 and CDR2 sequences are SGHTA and FQGNSA. The CDR3 has 13 residues. CDR3 DNA: TGTGCCAGCAGCCTACGGAGGCGGGAAAAACTGTTTTTT. It encodes CASSLRRREKLFF.

The chain has TRBV6-2 or TRBV6-3 and TRBJ1-1; no reliable D call. Germline V gene sequence: CDR1 MNHEY, CDR2 SVGEGT. V lost 4 bases to trimming and J lost 3 bases, with 6 bases between them. This CDR3 spans 12 amino acids. This CDR3 reads CASSSVYTEAFF. CDR3 bases: TGTGCCAGCAGTTCGGTCTACACTGAAGCTTTCTTT.

The chain is built from TRBV12-3 or TRBV12-4 and TRBJ1-1; maybe TRBD1 (6 bases). The CDR3 sequence is 13 residues long. Trimming stripped 6 bases from V and 4 bases from J, with 12 bases between. CDR3 coding DNA: TGTGCCAGCAGCTTTGGGGGCGGCACTGAAGCTTTCTTT. Its translation: CASSFGGGTEAFF.

The chain is built from TRBV10-1 and TRBJ2-1; unclear D gene. CDR1 and CDR2 from the germline V gene are WNHNN and SYGVQD (reference sequence). The CDR3 consists of 15 residues. Trimming cost V 4 bases and J 4 bases, with 14 bases left between them. The CDR3 spells CASSGTPLWYNEQFF. The CDR3 bases are TGCGCCAGCAGTGGAACTCCCTTGTGGTACAATGAGCAGTTCTTC.

This chain links TRBV28 with TRBJ2-7; 8 nucleotides match TRBD1. The V and J ends lost 7 bases and 7 bases, in that order; junction bases with no gene match: 18. The CDR3 loop spans 16 amino acids. Per the germline V gene, CDR1 is MDHEN and CDR2 is SYDVKM. Written as DNA, the CDR3 is TGTGCCAGCACATTTTTTCCGCAGGGGGCACAGGGGGAGCAGTACTTC. Translation gives CASTFFPQGAQGEQYF. Based on the CDR3 plus reference TRBV28 and TRBJ2-7, the full variable domain is DVKVTQSSRYLVKRTGEKVFLECVQDMDHENMFWYRQDPGLGLRLIYFSYDVKMKEKGDIPEGYSVSREKKERFSLILESASTNQTSMYLCASTFFPQGAQGEQYFGPGTRLTVT.

The table lists this clone with a few counts. The chain has TRBV5-1 and TRBJ2-7, with D perhaps matching TRBD2 (5 bases). The CDR3 runs to 15 residues. The V gene lost 0 bases and the J gene lost 1 base, with 11 bases spanning the gap. Germline loops: CDR1 SGHRS, CDR2 YFSETQ. The CDR3 DNA is TGCGCCAGCAGCTTGGCCGAGGGCAGGTCCTACGAGCAGTACTTC. Amino acids: CASSLAEGRSYEQYF.

The V gene is TRBV28, the J gene TRBJ1-2; no clear D. The germline gives CDR1 MDHEN, CDR2 SYDVKM. Trimming took off 1 base at V and 7 bases at J, with 10 bases between the two ends. CDR3 length: 13 residues. The CDR3 region has the DNA TGTGCCAGCAGTTTATATCGGGAGGGTGGCTACACCTTC. Amino acid sequence: CASSLYREGGYTF.

V usage is TRBV4-2 and J usage is TRBJ2-1, with a tentative D call TRBD1 (5 bases). The CDR3 sequence is 14 residues long. The V gene's germline CDR1 is LGHNA and CDR2 YNFKEQ. V was trimmed by 0 bases and J by 8 bases, leaving 11 bases between them. CDR3 sequence reads: CASSQDRVRDEQFF. The CDR3 DNA reads as TGTGCCAGCAGCCAAGACAGGGTCAGGGATGAGCAGTTCTTC.

The chain couples TRBV24-1 to TRBJ2-1; 7 bases fit TRBD1. V gave up 7 bases and J gave up 4 bases; unmatched junction bases: 6. Germline V CDR1 and CDR2: KGHDR, SFDVKD. The CDR3 is 14 residues long. The CDR3 region has the DNA TGTGCCACCAGCACAGGGGTAGGTTACAATGAGCAGTTCTTC. Residues: CATSTGVGYNEQFF.

V usage is TRBV5-5 and J usage is TRBJ1-2; 9 bases are a match to TRBD1. The CDR3 contains 15 residues. Trimming at V came to 4 bases and at J to 9 bases, leaving 13 bases not matched to a gene. Looked up from germline, CDR1 is SGHKS and CDR2 is YYEKEE (reference sequence). In DNA form, the CDR3 reads TGTGCCAGCAGCACCCAGGGGGGGACAGGGACCCGCTACACCTTC. It specifies CASSTQGGTGTRYTF. Full variable domain (rest looked up from reference TRBV5-5 and TRBJ1-2): DAGVTQSPTHLIKTRGQQVTLRCSPISGHKSVSWYQQVLGQGPQFIFQYYEKEERGRGNFPDRFSARQFPNYSSELNVNALLLGDSALYLCASSTQGGTGTRYTFGSGTRLTVV.

The chain is built from TRBV28 and TRBJ2-7; D is possibly TRBD2 (6 bases). The CDR3 is made up of 15 amino acids. Germline values: CDR1 MDHEN, CDR2 SYDVKM. Trimming took 2 bases from V and 0 from J, leaving 11 bases between them. The CDR3 nucleotides are TGTGCCAGCAGTTTAGCAGGGAGGAGCTCCTACGAGCAGTACTTC. This encodes CASSLAGRSSYEQYF.

This chain connects TRBV24-1 to TRBJ2-5; 8 positions agree with TRBD1. The germline V gene encodes CDR1 KGHDR and CDR2 SFDVKD. This CDR3 region has 16 residues. The V and J ends lost 2 bases and 4 bases, in that order; junction bases with no gene match: 8. The CDR3 is CATSDWPPGQVETQYF. DNA of the CDR3: TGTGCCACCAGTGATTGGCCCCCGGGACAGGTAGAGACCCAGTACTTC.

This clone was counted between two and nine times. The chain carries TRBV7-8 and TRBJ1-5; D remains ambiguous. Germline lookup yields CDR1 SGHVS and CDR2 FQNEAQ. V gave up 5 bases and J gave up 6 bases, with 14 bases separating them. The CDR3 runs to 14 residues. The CDR3 coding sequence is TGTGCCAGCAGCCTCGGGTCGGGAGGTCAGCCCCAGCATTTT. Protein sequence: CASSLGSGGQPQHF.

V usage is TRBV12-2 and J usage is TRBJ2-1; the D call TRBD2 from the table was never checked on the DNA. TRBV12-2 is given as a pseudogene. This CDR3 spans 19 amino acids. The CDR3 DNA reads as TGTGCAAGTCGCTTAGAGGGATATCTGCGGGAGTTTTCCTACAATGAGCAGTTCTTC. Protein: CASRLEGYLREFSYNEQFF.

The chain is built from TRBV25-1 and TRBJ2-7; TRBD2 aligns across 9 bases. The junction had 3 bases not matched to a gene; V was cut back by 3 bases and J by 0 bases. CDR1 MGHDK and CDR2 SYGVNS come from the germline V gene. There are 15 residues in the CDR3. Here the CDR3 reads CASSEISGSSYEQYF. The CDR3 DNA follows: TGTGCCAGCAGTGAGATTAGCGGGAGCTCCTACGAGCAGTACTTC.

This chain uses TRBV5-5 with TRBJ2-7; D is ambiguous. Trimming took off 0 bases at V and 7 bases at J, with 23 bases between the two ends. This CDR3 comprises 17 residues. From germline, CDR1 is SGHKS and CDR2 YYEKEE (reference sequence). CDR3 in amino acids: CASSLGLGTQASREQYF. CDR3 nucleotide sequence: TGTGCCAGCAGCTTGGGGTTGGGCACCCAAGCCTCTCGGGAGCAGTACTTC. Full variable domain (rest looked up from reference TRBV5-5 and TRBJ2-7): DAGVTQSPTHLIKTRGQQVTLRCSPISGHKSVSWYQQVLGQGPQFIFQYYEKEERGRGNFPDRFSARQFPNYSSELNVNALLLGDSALYLCASSLGLGTQASREQYFGPGTRLTVT.

V usage is TRBV6-2 or TRBV6-3 and J usage is TRBJ1-1; D is uncertain. The CDR3 is made up of 11 amino acids. CDR1 and CDR2 (germline): MNHEY, SVGEGT. Trimming took off 2 bases at V and 12 bases at J, with 10 bases between the two ends. The CDR3 loop reads CASSYHQTTFF. In nucleotides, the CDR3 is TGTGCCAGCAGTTACCACCAGACAACTTTCTTT.

The chain is built from TRBV7-9 and TRBJ2-7; 12 bases line up with TRBD2. V dropped 4 bases and J dropped 2; count of bases not matched to a gene: 12. The germline CDR1 and CDR2 sequences are SEHNR and FQNEAQ (reference sequence). This CDR3 region has 18 residues. The CDR3 DNA sequence: TGTGCCAGCAGCTCTGGGGGCCGACTAGCGGGAGCGCCCTACGAGCAGTACTTC. Residues: CASSSGGRLAGAPYEQYF.

The chain has TRBV14 and TRBJ1-6; no firm D call. The CDR3 runs 14 residues. Trimming removed 0 bases at V and 9 bases at J, with 9 bases between. Germline lookup yields CDR1 SGHDN and CDR2 FVKESK. The CDR3 DNA reads TGTGCCAGCAGCCAAGACAGACTGACTTCACCCCTCCACTTT. As protein: CASSQDRLTSPLHF.

The rearrangement uses TRBV9 and TRBJ2-1; the D gene is possibly TRBD1 (6 bases). The germline CDR1 and CDR2 sequences are SGDLS and YYNGEE. This CDR3 is built from 14 residues. Trimming took 4 bases from V and 5 from J, leaving 13 bases between them. In DNA form, the CDR3 reads TGTGCCAGCAGCTCAGGGGTATTGGACAATGAGCAGTTCTTC. This codes for CASSSGVLDNEQFF.

V is TRBV5-1 and J is TRBJ2-5; the match to TRBD2 covers 11 bases. The germline V gene encodes CDR1 SGHRS and CDR2 YFSETQ. The CDR3 length is 16 residues. Germline trimming cut 3 bases from V and 3 bases from J; bases unmatched to any gene: 7. CDR3 sequence reads: CASSSGTSGVEETQYF. The DNA of the CDR3 is TGCGCCAGCAGCTCCGGGACTAGCGGAGTGGAAGAGACCCAGTACTTC.

This clone is a singleton in its sample. The CDR3 loop is CASSERTSNTGELFF. The DNA of the CDR3 is TGTGCCAGCAGTGAACGGACTTCGAACACCGGGGAGCTGTTTTTT. V and J are TRBV2 and TRBJ2-2; TRBD2 is a possible D gene (5 bases). The germline V gene encodes CDR1 SNHLY and CDR2 FYNNEI. The ends were cut back, 2 bases at V and 0 bases at J, with 7 bases in the middle. The CDR3 sequence is 15 residues long.

Worth noting for this clone: A junction boundary mismatches the germline segment, possibly from a read error. The chain links TRBV24-1 to TRBJ2-3, with D unclear. From germline, CDR1 is KGHDR and CDR2 SFDVKD. The length of the CDR3 is 14 residues. This chain's CDR3 is CATSALEEPDTQYF. The CDR3 coding sequence is TGTGCCACCAGTGCTTTGGAAGAGCCAGATACGCAGTATTTT.

The chain has TRBV2 and TRBJ1-5, with TRBD1 identical over 8 bases. From germline, CDR1 is SNHLY and CDR2 FYNNEI. The CDR3 has 16 residues. Trimming took 8 bases from V and 0 from J; bases not matched to a gene: 9. CDR3 coding DNA: TGTGCCAGCGGGACAGGCAGGGTCAATAGCAATCAGCCCCAGCATTTT. Translating gives CASGTGRVNSNQPQHF. Supplemented by reference TRBV2 and TRBJ1-5, the full variable domain reads EPEVTQTPSHQVTQMGQEVILRCVPISNHLYFYWYRQILGQKVEFLVSFYNNEISEKSEIFDDQFSVERPDGSNFTLKIRSTKLEDSAMYFCASGTGRVNSNQPQHFGDGTRLSIL.

The rearrangement uses TRBV5-4 and TRBJ2-3; the match to TRBD2 covers 13 bases. The germline gives CDR1 SGHNT, CDR2 YYREEE (reference sequence). After removal of 4 bases from V and 8 bases from J, the junction contained 7 bases not matched to a gene. The CDR3 runs to 15 residues. The CDR3 is CASSDRTSGRGTQYF. The DNA of the CDR3 is TGTGCCAGCAGCGATAGGACTAGCGGGAGAGGTACGCAGTATTTT.